This TCR beta chain came from a study of blood T cell repertoires in COVID-19. Study-level background: T cells, B-cell-depleted T cells, or PBMCs supplied cDNA or gDNA.

This clone was recorded only once. The V and J ends lost 0 bases and 4 bases, in that order; junction bases with no gene match: 9. Germline-derived CDR1 and CDR2 are SGHKS and YYEKEE (reference sequence). The CDR3 has 16 residues. Libraries were prepared by immunoSEQ multiplex PCR; TCRdb keeps only in-frame clonotypes and omits some of them. The sample has 210,000 or so clones; roughly 90% are singletons. The chain is built from TRBV5-5 and TRBJ1-2; 7 bases agree with TRBD1. The sequencing input was peripheral blood. This receptor was taken from a man in his forties with active or convalescent COVID-19. In DNA form, the CDR3 reads TGTGCCAGCAGCTTGGGCCCCGAGACAGGGATCTATGGCTACACCTTC. Its translation: CASSLGPETGIYGYTF.